This is a list of T cell receptor beta chains from one sample in a study of T cells in Graves' hyperthyroidism and ophthalmopathy. A single record per CDR3 protein comes from TCRdb applying MiXCR to the multiplex PCR reads. The sample yields more than 550,000 distinct CDR3 sequences, about 45% seen once. Sequences were obtained from peripheral blood or thyroid tissue (not recorded which). These receptors came from an adult man with Graves' disease, either hyperthyroidism or ophthalmopathy (not recorded which). The CDR3 runs from the conserved cysteine through the conserved F or W. The D gene is left open where the match is weak. Some rows have no size entry. The others give once, few or many, or a class for an expanded clone.

clone size	D gene	V gene	J gene	CDR3 DNA	CDR3 protein
NA	TRBD1	TRBV29-1	TRBJ1-1	TGCAGCTTACGTCCGGGACAGGGGAACGGCACTGAAGCTTTCTTT	CSLRPGQGNGTEAFF
NA	NA	TRBV12-3/TRBV12-4	TRBJ2-5	TGTGCCAGCAGTCATGCCGGACGGAGGGAGACCCAGTACTTC	CASSHAGRRETQYF
NA	TRBD2	TRBV14	TRBJ2-5	TGTGCCAGCAGCCCCCATAGCGGGGGGGCGCAAGAGACCCAGTACTTC	CASSPHSGGAQETQYF
NA	TRBD1	TRBV20-1	TRBJ1-2	TGCAGTGCTAGGCCCCTCGGGACAGGGGCTGGCTACACCTTC	CSARPLGTGAGYTF
once	NA	TRBV7-3	TRBJ1-3	TGTGCCTGGAGTGTACTTCGACGAAACACCATATATTTT	CAWSVLRRNTIYF
few	NA	TRBV3-1	TRBJ1-1	TGTGCCAGCAGCCAATACGACGCTGAAGCTTTCTTT	CASSQYDAEAFF
NA	NA	TRBV5-1	TRBJ1-4	TGCGCCAGCAGTGAGACAACGGACGAAAAACTGTTTTTT	CASSETTDEKLFF
once	NA	TRBV2	TRBJ2-7	TGTGCCAGCACGGTACCCGGGATCAGCTCCTACGAGCAGTACTTC	CASTVPGISSYEQYF
few	TRBD2	TRBV20-1	TRBJ2-5	TGCAGTGCTACGCGGGGGGGCGATTTGGAGACCCAGTACTTC	CSATRGGDLETQYF
NA	NA	TRBV7-2	TRBJ2-5	TGTGCCAGTGATTGGGGGCAAGAGACCCAGTACTTC	CASDWGQETQYF
NA	NA	TRBV7-9	TRBJ1-3	TGTGCCAGCAGCTCGGGACGGAACTCTGGAAACACCATATATTTT	CASSSGRNSGNTIYF
few	TRBD1	TRBV2	TRBJ1-5	TGTGCCAGCAGTTACTCCGGGACAGCGTATAGCAATCAGCCCCAGCATTTT	CASSYSGTAYSNQPQHF
many	NA	TRBV29-1	TRBJ2-5	TGCAGCGCAGGCGGGGATACACAAGAGACCCAGTACTTC	CSAGGDTQETQYF
NA	TRBD1	TRBV24-1	TRBJ1-2	TGTGCCACCAGTGATACCGGACAGGGGGCGACAAACTATGGCTACACCTTC	CATSDTGQGATNYGYTF
NA	NA	TRBV7-9	TRBJ2-6	TGTGCCAGCAGCTTGGAGGGCAACGTCCTGACTTTC	CASSLEGNVLTF
NA	TRBD2	TRBV5-4	TRBJ2-7	TGTGCCAGCAGCGACGAGACTAGCGCCTCCTACGAGCAGTACTTC	CASSDETSASYEQYF
few	NA	TRBV19	TRBJ2-7	TGTGCCAGTAGTATTCGCCCGACGGTCGAGCAGTACTTC	CASSIRPTVEQYF
few	NA	TRBV14	TRBJ1-1	TGTGCCAGCAGCCAAGATGAGACCTCTTACACTGAAGCTTTCTTT	CASSQDETSYTEAFF
many	NA	TRBV7-2	TRBJ1-1	TGTGCCAGCAGCCCAGCCGGGGGTGAAGCTTTCTTT	CASSPAGGEAFF
NA	NA	TRBV29-1	TRBJ2-5	TGCAGCTCGGATACGGAGACCCAGTACTTC	CSSDTETQYF
many	NA	TRBV7-7	TRBJ2-7	TGTGCTAGCAGCTTAGCTCGACAGTCCGAGCAGTACTTC	CASSLARQSEQYF
NA	NA	TRBV19	TRBJ1-3	TGTGCCAGTAGTCTCCAGATGGCCCGCTCTGGAAACACCATATATTTT	CASSLQMARSGNTIYF
many	NA	TRBV6-1	TRBJ1-1	TGTGCCAGCAGCCCGGGGGCCATGAACACTGAAGCTTTCTTT	CASSPGAMNTEAFF
NA	NA	TRBV6-6	TRBJ1-1	TGTGCCAGCAGTCTCCACCTCATGAACACTGAAGCTTTCTTT	CASSLHLMNTEAFF
NA	NA	TRBV10-3	TRBJ2-6	TGTGCCACCCTAGGACTGACTTTC	CATLGLTF
NA	TRBD1	TRBV7-2	TRBJ1-3	TGTGCCAGCAGCTCCTGGACAGGGGATAACGGAAACACCATATATTTT	CASSSWTGDNGNTIYF